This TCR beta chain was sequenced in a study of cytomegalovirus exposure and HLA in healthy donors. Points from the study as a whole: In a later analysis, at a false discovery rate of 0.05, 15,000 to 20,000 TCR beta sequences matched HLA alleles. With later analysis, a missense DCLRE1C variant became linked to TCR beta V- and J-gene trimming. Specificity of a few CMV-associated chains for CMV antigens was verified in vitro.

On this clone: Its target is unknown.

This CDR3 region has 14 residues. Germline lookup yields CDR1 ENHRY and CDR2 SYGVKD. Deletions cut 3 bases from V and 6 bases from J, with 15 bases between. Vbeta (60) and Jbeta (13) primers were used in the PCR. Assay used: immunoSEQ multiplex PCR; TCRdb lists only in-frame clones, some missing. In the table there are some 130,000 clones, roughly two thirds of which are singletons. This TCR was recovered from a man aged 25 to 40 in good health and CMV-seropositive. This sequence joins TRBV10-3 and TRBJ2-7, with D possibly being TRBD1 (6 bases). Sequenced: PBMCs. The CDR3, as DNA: TGTGCCATCAGTGACTCCGGGACAATCCTCGAGCAGTACTTC. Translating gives CAISDSGTILEQYF.